This note documents a single T cell receptor beta chain sequence. The entry originates in a study of blood T cell repertoires in COVID-19. At the level of the study: The study drew acute and convalescent COVID-19 samples from the United States, Italy and Spain. Sources were T cells, B-cell-depleted T cells, or PBMCs; the material itself was cDNA or gDNA.

This CDR3 region has 13 residues. CDR1 KGHDR and CDR2 SFDVKD come from the germline V gene. Trimming left V 6 bases short and J 5 bases short, with 10 bases between. As processed by the authors: Using reference gene primer amplification, nucleated cell counts were estimated. The method was immunoSEQ multiplex PCR; TCRdb's version includes in-frame clones alone and lacks a portion of them. V and J calls and clone size follow that table, whereas D and trimming were derived from the DNA. The data hold about 190,000 clones, with under 80% observed a single time. The material sequenced was peripheral blood. The genes are TRBV24-1 and TRBJ2-4; D remains ambiguous. This receptor was identified in a woman in her fifties or sixties with acute or convalescent COVID-19. The CDR3 coding sequence is TGTGCCACCAGTACAGTCACACAAAACATTCAGTACTTC. Translating gives CATSTVTQNIQYF.